This entry is about one T cell receptor (beta chain). Trimming cost V 1 base and J 10 bases, with 8 bases left between them. Germline V gene data show CDR1 as LNHDA and CDR2 as SQIVND (reference sequence). CDR3 length: 12 residues. Generated by immunoSEQ multiplex PCR, the TCRdb table keeps only in-frame clones and is missing some. This sample carries 200,000 to 250,000 clones, roughly 90% of them seen once, and the ten largest clones take 2% to 2.5%. This entry comes from a study of blood T cell repertoires in COVID-19. About the research overall: Sources were T cells, B-cell-depleted T cells, or PBMCs; the material itself was cDNA or gDNA.

The J gene is TRBJ2-1, the V gene TRBV19; D possibly corresponds to TRBD1 (5 bases). This receptor was obtained from a woman between 45 and 60 years old with acute or convalescent COVID-19. Material for sequencing was peripheral blood. In nucleotides, the CDR3 is TGTGCCAGTAGTATAGTGGGGCAGGAGCAGTTCTTC. This translates into CASSIVGQEQFF.